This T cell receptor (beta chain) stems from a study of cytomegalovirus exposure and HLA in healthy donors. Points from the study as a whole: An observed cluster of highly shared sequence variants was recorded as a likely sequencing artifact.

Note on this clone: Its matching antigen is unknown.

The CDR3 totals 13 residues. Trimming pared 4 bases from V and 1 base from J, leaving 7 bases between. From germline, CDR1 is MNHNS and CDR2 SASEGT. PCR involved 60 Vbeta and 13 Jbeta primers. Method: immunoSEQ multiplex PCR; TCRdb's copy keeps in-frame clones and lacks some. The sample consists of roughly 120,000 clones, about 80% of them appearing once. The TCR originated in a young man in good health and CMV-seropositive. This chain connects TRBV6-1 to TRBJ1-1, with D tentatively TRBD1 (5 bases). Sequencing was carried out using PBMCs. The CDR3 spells CASSVGENTEAFF. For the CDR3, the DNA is TGTGCCAGCAGTGTAGGGGAGAACACTGAAGCTTTCTTT.